A selection of T cell receptor beta chains follows, all from one sample in a study of PD-1 blockade in classical Hodgkin lymphoma. Libraries were prepared by immunoSEQ multiplex PCR; TCRdb keeps only in-frame clonotypes and omits some of them. The table has about 98,000 clones, around 90% seen once. Sequenced material: peripheral blood mononuclear cells (PBMCs), taken at baseline. The receptor set was obtained from a human donor with classical Hodgkin lymphoma. Each CDR3 is given with its conserved first and last residue. A D gene is named only where the DNA matches it firmly. Expanded clones get a size class; other rows say once, few or many, or leave the size out.

V gene,clone size,J gene,D gene,CDR3 DNA,CDR3 protein
TRBV12-5,-,TRBJ2-5,-,TGTGCTAGTGGTCTCTTTCCAGGGAAGGAGACCCAGTACTTC,CASGLFPGKETQYF
TRBV15,-,TRBJ2-5,-,TGTGCCACCGGGATCAGGGGCGGAGAGACCCAGTACTTC,CATGIRGGETQYF
TRBV14,once,TRBJ2-7,-,TGTGCCAGCAGCTCAGAGCGAGCGGACGAGCAGTACTTC,CASSSERADEQYF
TRBV28,few,TRBJ1-2,TRBD1,TGTGCCAGCAGTACTGGGACAGGGCGCTACACCTTC,CASSTGTGRYTF
TRBV7-9,-,TRBJ2-7,TRBD2,TGTGCCAGCAGCACAGCAGCGGGAGTCACCTACGAGCAGTACTTC,CASSTAAGVTYEQYF
TRBV30,-,TRBJ1-4,-,TGTGCCTGGGGAGTTTTGGGGACCCTAGAAAAACTGTTTTTT,CAWGVLGTLEKLFF
TRBV11-3,-,TRBJ2-5,-,TGTGCCAGCAGCCCTGGGACTGCTGCCCAAGAGACCCAGTACTTC,CASSPGTAAQETQYF
TRBV7-6,-,TRBJ2-3,-,TGTGCCAGCAGCTTCTTTTCCCCCCCACGGGGCACAGATACGCAGTATTTT,CASSFFSPPRGTDTQYF
TRBV7-9,-,TRBJ2-7,-,TGTGCCAGCAGCCGCAATCGGCTTGGGTACGAGCAGTACTTC,CASSRNRLGYEQYF
TRBV7-9,once,TRBJ2-1,-,TGTGCCAGCAGCTCTGGTGAGCAGTTCTTC,CASSSGEQFF
TRBV28,-,TRBJ1-5,TRBD1,TGTGCCAGCAGCAATAGACAGGGGGATCAGCCCCAGCATTTT,CASSNRQGDQPQHF
TRBV19,-,TRBJ2-3,-,TGTGCCAGTAGTATCTCTAGCGTGGATACGCAGTATTTT,CASSISSVDTQYF
TRBV19,-,TRBJ2-7,TRBD1,TGTGCCAGTAGTCCGAGCCGCCGACAGGGCCCCTACGAGCAGTACTTC,CASSPSRRQGPYEQYF
TRBV27,-,TRBJ2-7,TRBD1,TGTGCCAGCAGTTTTACAGGGGCCTACGAGCAGTACTTC,CASSFTGAYEQYF
TRBV7-8,-,TRBJ1-1,-,TGTGCCAGCAGCTTAGCAGTAACTAGGGGGTGGTTCACTGAAGCTTTCTTT,CASSLAVTRGWFTEAFF
TRBV9,-,TRBJ1-1,-,TGTGCCAGCAGCCTGGACCATCGGGGGGGGAACACTGAAGCTTTCTTT,CASSLDHRGGNTEAFF
TRBV5-8,-,TRBJ2-1,-,TGTGCCAGCAGCTTGGGTTTTGGTAATGAGCAGTTCTTC,CASSLGFGNEQFF
TRBV28,-,TRBJ2-5,-,TGTGCCAGCAGCCCTTATCCAGGGGCAGTCGGAGAGACCCAGTACTTC,CASSPYPGAVGETQYF
TRBV27,-,TRBJ1-5,-,TGTGCCAGCAGTTTATCGGAGGGGCCCCAGCATTTT,CASSLSEGPQHF
TRBV16,-,TRBJ2-5,TRBD1,TGTGCCAGCAGCCGTACCGACAGGGCCGGGGAGACCCAGTACTTC,CASSRTDRAGETQYF
TRBV19,medium-sized,TRBJ2-7,-,TGTGCCAGTAGTATGGGATTCCCTTCCTACGAGCAGTACTTC,CASSMGFPSYEQYF
TRBV25-1,-,TRBJ2-7,-,TGTGCCAGCAGTGAATACGTGACCTACGAGCAGTACTTC,CASSEYVTYEQYF
TRBV21-1,-,TRBJ1-1,-,TGTGCCAGCAGCAAAGACGTCGGAAGCCTCTGGGACACTGAAGCTTTCTTT,CASSKDVGSLWDTEAFF
TRBV7-3,-,TRBJ2-3,-,TGTGCCAGCAGCTTATCGAATCGGGGGAGAGCGGATACGCAGTATTTT,CASSLSNRGRADTQYF
TRBV4-1,-,TRBJ2-2,TRBD2,TGCGCCAGCAGCCAAGAGAAGGCTAGCGGGAGGGCCTATGGTCTGTTTTTT,CASSQEKASGRAYGLFF
TRBV28,-,TRBJ1-1,TRBD1,TGTGCCAGCAGTGCTCAGGGGGTAGGAACTGAAGCTTTCTTT,CASSAQGVGTEAFF
TRBV28,once,TRBJ1-1,-,TGTGCCAGCAGTTTACGAGGGATTTTCACTGAAGCTTTCTTT,CASSLRGIFTEAFF
TRBV21-1,-,TRBJ2-1,-,TGTGCCAGCAGCATTTCCGGGACTAGGAACTACAATGAGCAGTTCTTC,CASSISGTRNYNEQFF
TRBV28,-,TRBJ1-1,TRBD1,TGTGCCAGCAGTTTATCCGACAGGGGGCGTAGAGAAGGCACTGAAGCTTTCTTT,CASSLSDRGRREGTEAFF
TRBV28,-,TRBJ1-5,-,TGTGCCAGCAGTGAGCTGGGGCTCTATCAGCCCCAGCATTTT,CASSELGLYQPQHF
TRBV5-5,-,TRBJ2-2,-,TGTGCCAGCAGCCCCGCTTATCCCCTTTTAGCGGACACCGGGGAGCTGTTTTTT,CASSPAYPLLADTGELFF
TRBV30,-,TRBJ1-3,-,TGTGCCTGGACATTTTTTGGGTTTGGAAACACCATATATTTT,CAWTFFGFGNTIYF
TRBV9,-,TRBJ2-3,TRBD2,TGTGCCAGCAGCGCCCCAGCGGGAGCGGGCACAGATACGCAGTATTTT,CASSAPAGAGTDTQYF
TRBV9,once,TRBJ2-7,TRBD2,TGTGCCAGCAGCGTAGACCGCGGGAGTCTCATCTACGAGCAGTACTTC,CASSVDRGSLIYEQYF
TRBV25-1,-,TRBJ1-2,-,TGTGCCAGCAGGTCGGTGGGCGACTATGGCTACACCTTC,CASRSVGDYGYTF
TRBV13,-,TRBJ1-3,TRBD1,TGTGCCAGCAGCTCCAATCCTCCGGGACAGGGCCGAAACACCATATATTTT,CASSSNPPGQGRNTIYF
TRBV27,-,TRBJ2-1,TRBD1,TGTGCCAGCAGTTTCAATCCGGGACAGGGGGTCAATGAGCAGTTCTTC,CASSFNPGQGVNEQFF
TRBV6-5,-,TRBJ1-2,-,TGTGCCAGCAGTGCACAGGGAAACTATGGCTACACCTTC,CASSAQGNYGYTF
TRBV28,-,TRBJ2-2,-,TGTGCCAGCAGCCGACGGGGTCAATACACCGGGGAGCTGTTTTTT,CASSRRGQYTGELFF
TRBV4-2,-,TRBJ2-5,TRBD2,TGTGCCAGCAGCCAAGATTGGGCGGGAGGTTTTCGAGAGACCCAGTACTTC,CASSQDWAGGFRETQYF
TRBV12-5,-,TRBJ2-1,TRBD2,TGTGCTAGTGGTTTGGTTCCGAGAAACGGGACTAGCGGAAGAGACTCCTACAATGAGCAGTTCTTC,CASGLVPRNGTSGRDSYNEQFF
TRBV7-3,-,TRBJ1-1,-,TGTGCCAGCAGCCCGGAACAGGGGAACACTGAAGCTTTCTTT,CASSPEQGNTEAFF
TRBV19,once,TRBJ2-1,TRBD1,TGTGCCAGTAGAACACAGGGGGTCGGTGATCGCGAGCAGTTCTTC,CASRTQGVGDREQFF
TRBV6-6,-,TRBJ1-4,-,TGTGCCAGCAGTTATCCAGGAGCAGGGACTAATGAAAAACTGTTTTTT,CASSYPGAGTNEKLFF
TRBV2,-,TRBJ2-5,TRBD1,TGTGCCACCCAAGGGAGGACAGGGCTAGGAGAGACCCAGTACTTC,CATQGRTGLGETQYF
TRBV5-4,once,TRBJ2-7,TRBD2,TGTGCCAGCAGCTTGGTAGCGGGCCAACGCGAGCAGTACTTC,CASSLVAGQREQYF
TRBV5-6,once,TRBJ1-2,-,TGTGCCAGCAGCTTGATTCCGACGGGCTACACCTTC,CASSLIPTGYTF